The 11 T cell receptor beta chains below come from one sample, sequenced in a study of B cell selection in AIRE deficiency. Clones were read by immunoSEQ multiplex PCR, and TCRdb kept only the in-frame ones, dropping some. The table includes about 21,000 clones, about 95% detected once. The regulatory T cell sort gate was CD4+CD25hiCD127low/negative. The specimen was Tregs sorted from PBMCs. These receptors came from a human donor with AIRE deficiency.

In DNA form, the CDR3 reads TGTGCCACCCAGGGACGGAGCAATCAGCCCCAGCATTTT. This translates into CATQGRSNQPQHF. V is TRBV28 and J is TRBJ1-5, with D possibly TRBD1 on 5 matching bases. The germline V gene encodes CDR1 MDHEN and CDR2 SYDVKM. The CDR3 runs 13 residues. Trimming pared 10 bases from V and 1 base from J, leaving 11 bases between.

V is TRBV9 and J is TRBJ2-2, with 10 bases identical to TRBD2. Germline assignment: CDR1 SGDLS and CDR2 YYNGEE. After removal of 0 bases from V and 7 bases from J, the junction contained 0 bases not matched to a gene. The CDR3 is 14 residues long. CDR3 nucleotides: TGTGCCAGCAGCGTAGGACTAGCGGGCGGGGAGCTGTTTTTT. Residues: CASSVGLAGGELFF.

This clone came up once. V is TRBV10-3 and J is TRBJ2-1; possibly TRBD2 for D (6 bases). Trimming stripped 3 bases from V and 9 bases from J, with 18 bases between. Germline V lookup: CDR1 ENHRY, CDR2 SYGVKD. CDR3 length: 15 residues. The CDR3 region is CAISENPRDSLEQFF. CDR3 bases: TGTGCCATCAGTGAAAATCCCCGGGACTCGCTTGAGCAGTTCTTC.

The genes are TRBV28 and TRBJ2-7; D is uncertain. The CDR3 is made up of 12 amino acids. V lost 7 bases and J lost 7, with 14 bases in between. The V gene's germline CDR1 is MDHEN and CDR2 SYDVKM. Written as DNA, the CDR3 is TGTGCCAGCACCTTATCAGCCGGAGAGCAGTACTTC. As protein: CASTLSAGEQYF.

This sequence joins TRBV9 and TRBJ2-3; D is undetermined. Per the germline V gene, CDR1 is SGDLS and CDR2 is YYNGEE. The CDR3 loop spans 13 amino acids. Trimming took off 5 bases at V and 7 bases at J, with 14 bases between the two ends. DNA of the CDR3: TGTGCCAGCAGTGCTTGGCCTTACAATACGCAGTATTTT. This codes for CASSAWPYNTQYF. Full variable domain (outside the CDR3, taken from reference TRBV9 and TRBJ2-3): DSGVTQTPKHLITATGQRVTLRCSPRSGDLSVYWYQQSLDQGLQFLIQYYNGEERAKGNILERFSAQQFPDLHSELNLSSLELGDSALYFCASSAWPYNTQYFGPGTRLTVL.

This CDR3 reads CASSLRSGGYTF. In DNA form, the CDR3 reads TGTGCCAGCAGCTTGAGATCTGGTGGCTACACCTTC. The chain is built from TRBV5-4 and TRBJ1-2; D not certain. Germline V lookup: CDR1 SGHNT, CDR2 YYREEE (reference sequence). CDR3 length equals 12 residues. Trimming cost V 1 base and J 7 bases, with 8 bases left between them.

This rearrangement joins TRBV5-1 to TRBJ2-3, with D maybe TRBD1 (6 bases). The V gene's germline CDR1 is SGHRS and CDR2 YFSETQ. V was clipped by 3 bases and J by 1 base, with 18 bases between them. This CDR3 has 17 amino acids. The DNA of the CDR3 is TGCGCCAGCAGCTCGAACTACAGGGTGGGTGGCACAGATACGCAGTATTTT. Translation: CASSSNYRVGGTDTQYF. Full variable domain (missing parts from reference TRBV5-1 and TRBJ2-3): KAGVTQTPRYLIKTRGQQVTLSCSPISGHRSVSWYQQTPGQGLQFLFEYFSETQRNKGNFPGRFSGRQFSNSRSEMNVSTLELGDSALYLCASSSNYRVGGTDTQYFGPGTRLTVL.

CDR3 in DNA: TGTGCCAGCAGGAGGGACAGTGGATTCACTGGCTATGGCTACACCTTC. This codes for CASRRDSGFTGYGYTF. The rearrangement uses TRBV6-6 and TRBJ1-2; 7 bases match TRBD1. The CDR3 contains 16 residues. V was clipped by 6 bases and J by 4 bases; unmatched bases: 14. CDR1 is MNHNY, CDR2 SVGAGI, per germline (reference sequence).

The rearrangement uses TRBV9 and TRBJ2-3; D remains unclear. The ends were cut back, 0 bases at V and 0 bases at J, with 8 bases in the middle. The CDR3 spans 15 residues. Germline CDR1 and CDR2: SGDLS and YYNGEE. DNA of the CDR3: TGTGCCAGCAGCGTAGGGGGTGGCAGCACAGATACGCAGTATTTT. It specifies CASSVGGGSTDTQYF.

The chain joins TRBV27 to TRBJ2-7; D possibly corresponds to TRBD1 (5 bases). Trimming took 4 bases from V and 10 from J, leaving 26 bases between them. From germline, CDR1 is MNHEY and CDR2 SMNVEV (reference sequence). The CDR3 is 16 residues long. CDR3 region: CASSSFSGSSRSFQYF. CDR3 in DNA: TGTGCCAGCAGTTCTTTCTCAGGGTCCTCTCGCTCTTTTCAGTACTTC.

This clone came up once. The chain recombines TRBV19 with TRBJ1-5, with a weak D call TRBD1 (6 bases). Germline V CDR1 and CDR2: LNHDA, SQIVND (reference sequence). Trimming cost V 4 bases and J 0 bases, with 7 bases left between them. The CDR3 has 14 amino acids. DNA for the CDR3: TGTGCCAGTAGTAGGACAGATAGCAATCAGCCCCAGCATTTT. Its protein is CASSRTDSNQPQHF.